This TCR beta chain was recorded in a study of T cell responses to AZD1222 COVID-19 vaccine (dated by TCRdb to 2020 to 2022). In the study overall: A total of just over 230 trial participants underwent TCR sequencing, of whom more than 200 had received two doses of AZD1222 and approximately 26 had received two doses of the MenACWY control vaccine. Enrollment into the trials was organized by age into subgroups of 18-55, 56-69 and 70-plus years, and those subgroups contained roughly 150, 30 and 60 TCR-sequenced participants, respectively.

The time point label on this specimen signifies: about 28 days (+/-7) after the second vaccine dose. AZD1222 recipients given second doses at about 4 weeks or at about 12 weeks were pooled, since spike-specific TCR depth and breadth were not found to differ between the two schedules. Samples from vaccinated people were obtained from the UK trials COV001 and COV002, which included a single-blind randomized controlled phase 2/3 trial of AZD1222 (ChAdOx1 nCoV-19) in healthy adults. For TCRbeta chain sequencing, PBMC samples were collected from trial participants at day 0 and at day 28 after the second dose. Here is what the overall study found, with its caveats: The whole spike protein was spanned by vaccine-associated CD4 TCRs, and dominant responses were seen in regions 160-218 and 743-854. Because no samples from the day 14 peak response were available, repertoires could be characterized only after the peak T cell response. Conclusions about previously exposed vaccinees are limited because only five to seven AZD1222 recipients were SARS-CoV-2 seropositive at baseline. Participants were mostly white British, with more females than males. The authors suggested clonal diversity may have been underestimated. After two AZD1222 doses, both the breadth and the depth of spike-specific TCRs were significantly higher than at day 0 and than in MenACWY recipients. The 56-69-year group was small, and its depth increase did not reach significance, likely because of low power. Reportedly, almost half of the unique spike-specific TCRs recognized epitopes lying outside the regions that are mutated in the B.1.351 and B.1.1.7 variants.

The CDR3 regions of human TCRbeta chains were analyzed by immunosequencing. The source study handled its data this way. Repertoire TCRs were checked for matches against a reference library of SARS-CoV-2-specific TCRs that had been generated using the MIRA antigen-specificity platform. Breadth was defined as the fraction of unique TCRs that were SARS-CoV-2-associated. Depth was defined as the fraction of total T cells that were SARS-CoV-2-associated. Using the MIRA data, each spike-specific TCR was mapped to the spike region that the TCR reacts to and placed in a CD4 or CD8 class. Log10-transformed breadth and depth values were compared by one-way ANOVA with Sidak's multiple comparisons tests. The table comes from immuneACCESS by way of TCRdb, which keeps in-frame sequences with V and J called. Part of the clones is missing from these tables; in studies checked, under half for an unresolved V gene and the rest for unknown reasons. V, J and clone size are those of that table, while D and trimming were read from the DNA. This sample gives 65,000 to 70,000 clones in total; less than 85% of them show up just once. Roughly 23% of the sample rests with the top ten.

V loses 0 bases of germline sequence and J loses 1 base, and the interval between the two ends is 4 bases. CDR1 is given as SGHVS and CDR2 as FQNEAQ, both from the germline V gene. Measured from the cysteine to the phenylalanine, the CDR3 is 14 residues long. Of the read, only the CDR3 DNA is kept; its 42 bases are in frame from base 1. Points on this clone: Its binding antigen is unknown. It has no much larger one-base neighbor in the sample; base qualities were not kept.

The source of this sequence is an adult who received the AZD1222 COVID-19 vaccine. The chain is assembled from TRBV7-8 and TRBJ1-5; the D gene is not confidently resolved. The source material was peripheral blood, sampled 28 days after the second AZD1222 dose. The sequence in DNA is TGTGCCAGCAGCTTAGCCATAAGCAATCAGCCCCAGCATTTT. Its coded protein is CASSLAISNQPQHF. Reference TRBV7-8 and TRBJ1-5 genes cover what lies past the CDR3, so the full variable domain is GAGVSQSPRYKVAKRGQDVALRCDPISGHVSLFWYQQALGQGPEFLTYFQNEAQLDKSGLPSDRFFAERPEGSVSTLKIQRTQQEDSAVYLCASSLAISNQPQHFGDGTRLSIL.